The 14 T cell receptor beta chains given below trace back to one sample, sequenced in a study of human T cells and chemical hapten exposure. TCRdb processed the RACE reads anew with MiXCR; each CDR3 protein has one entry. The sample has approximately 110,000 distinct CDR3 sequences, less than 10% seen once; the top ten hold 3.1%. Stated time point: patch test 2, 6 weeks after DPC sensitization. Regarding treatment: therapeutic diphenylcyclopropenone sensitization with weekly scalp DPC. The material was whole blood, obtained in connection with sensitization to the hapten diphenylcyclopropenone (DPC). These receptors all come from a woman in her thirties or forties with alopecia areata. Some clones in this sample may be carry-over from other donors' samples.

This clonotype was seen a few times. In DNA form, the CDR3 reads TGTGCCACCAGTGATAGGGGTAGCAGGGAGGTGGATACGCAGTATTTT. This codes for CATSDRGSREVDTQYF. This chain joins TRBV24-1 and TRBJ2-3; a weak D match, TRBD2 (6 bases). Trimming pared 3 bases from V and 6 bases from J, leaving 18 bases between. The CDR3 covers 16 residues. CDR1 is KGHDR, CDR2 SFDVKD, per germline.

The table lists this clonotype with many counts. The chain recombines TRBV7-2 with TRBJ2-7; 7 bases agree with TRBD1. The CDR3 is 13 residues long. V trimming: 5 bases; J trimming: 5 bases; junction bases outside the gene matches: 6. CDR1 and CDR2 from the germline V gene are SGHTA and FQGNSA. The CDR3 is CASSQQGRHEQYF. In DNA, the CDR3 is TGTGCCAGCAGCCAACAGGGGCGGCACGAGCAGTACTTC.

V and J are TRBV6-1 and TRBJ2-1; D ambiguous. The germline gives CDR1 MNHNS, CDR2 SASEGT. The CDR3 sequence is 15 residues long. Trimming stripped 4 bases from V and 0 bases from J, with 10 bases between. The CDR3 sequence: CASSVSGSSYNEQFF. DNA for the CDR3: TGTGCCAGCAGTGTAAGTGGTAGCTCCTACAATGAGCAGTTCTTC.

This clonotype was recorded at least ten times. The V gene is TRBV28, the J gene TRBJ2-7, with 9 bases matching TRBD1. The CDR3 length is 15 residues. Per germline, CDR1 MDHEN and CDR2 SYDVKM. V trimming: 4 bases; J trimming: 3 bases; junction bases outside the gene matches: 7. This CDR3 is CASSSIPGQGYEQYF. The CDR3 DNA sequence: TGTGCCAGCAGTTCAATCCCGGGACAGGGCTACGAGCAGTACTTC.

This clonotype was counted between two and nine times. This chain links TRBV7-2 with TRBJ2-5; TRBD2 agrees at 11 bases. The V and J ends lost 5 bases and 3 bases, in that order; junction bases with no gene match: 5. CDR1 and CDR2 (germline): SGHTA, FQGNSA. CDR3 length: 15 amino acids. CDR3 sequence (DNA): TGTGCCAGCAGCCTCGAGACTAGCGGGGAAGAGACCCAGTACTTC. It specifies CASSLETSGEETQYF.

The CDR3 reads CASSPLGTDTQYF. CDR3 sequence (DNA): TGTGCCAGCAGCCCCCTCGGTACAGATACGCAGTATTTT. The chain is built from TRBV7-9 and TRBJ2-3, with D unclear. This CDR3 has 13 residues. Trimming removed 5 bases at V and 3 bases at J, with 9 bases between. Germline assignment: CDR1 SEHNR and CDR2 FQNEAQ (reference sequence).

This chain joins TRBV12-3 or TRBV12-4 and TRBJ2-3; 10 bases are a match to TRBD2. The CDR3 length is 16 residues. The V gene end was trimmed by 6 bases and the J gene end by 5 bases; junction bases not matched to a gene: 11. CDR3 sequence reads: CASSPRAGGPGDTQYF. CDR3 in DNA: TGTGCCAGCAGCCCCCGAGCGGGGGGGCCCGGAGATACGCAGTATTTT.

The chain carries TRBV12-3 or TRBV12-4 and TRBJ1-6, with 11 bases matching TRBD1. The CDR3 consists of 15 residues. Trimming at V came to 5 bases and at J to 10 bases, leaving 7 bases not matched to a gene. The CDR3 region is CASSPLGQGGSPLHF. The CDR3 coding sequence is TGTGCCAGCAGTCCGTTGGGACAGGGGGGGTCACCCCTCCACTTT.

This clonotype was seen more than once but under ten times. The chain carries TRBV24-1 and TRBJ1-5, with 7 bases identical to TRBD1. V lost 3 bases to trimming and J lost 2 bases; unmatched junction nucleotides: 0. In germline, CDR1 is KGHDR, CDR2 SFDVKD. The CDR3 is 14 residues long. CDR3 DNA: TGTGCCACCAGTGATGGACAGGGCAATCAGCCCCAGCATTTT. Translating gives CATSDGQGNQPQHF.

This clonotype was seen more than once but under ten times. CDR3 amino acids: CASMLGQADTDTQYF. CDR3 in DNA: TGTGCCAGCATGTTGGGCCAGGCGGACACAGATACGCAGTATTTT. This chain joins TRBV6-1 and TRBJ2-3, with unresolved D. V was clipped by 7 bases and J by 2 bases, with 16 bases between them. Germline V gene data show CDR1 as MNHNS and CDR2 as SASEGT. The CDR3 covers 15 residues.

This sequence joins TRBV7-2 and TRBJ1-1, with unresolved D. V lost 2 bases and J 5 bases, leaving 12 bases between the germline ends. CDR3 length equals 14 residues. The germline CDR1 and CDR2 sequences are SGHTA and FQGNSA. The CDR3 DNA follows: TGTGCCAGCAGCTTAATGGGAATGGATACTGAAGCTTTCTTT. Protein product: CASSLMGMDTEAFF.

This chain links TRBV29-1 with TRBJ2-4; either TRBD1 or TRBD2 may supply D (5 bases each). The germline V and J ends were trimmed by 1 base and 5 bases, with 15 bases remaining between them. There are 15 residues in the CDR3. Germline V CDR1 and CDR2: SQVTM, ANQGSEA. The CDR3 is CSVEGDRENQNIQYF. The CDR3 nucleotides read TGCAGCGTTGAAGGGGACCGGGAAAACCAAAACATTCAGTACTTC. The variable domain in full, with the rest retrieved from reference TRBV29-1 and TRBJ2-4, is SAVISQKPSRDICQRGTSLTIQCQVDSQVTMMFWYRQQPGQSLTLIATANQGSEATYESGFVIDKFPISRPNLTFSTLTVSNMSPEDSSIYLCSVEGDRENQNIQYFGAGTRLSVL.

This clonotype was observed many times. The rearrangement uses TRBV27 and TRBJ1-5, with 9 positions matching TRBD1. After removal of 6 bases from V and 4 bases from J, the junction contained 10 bases not matched to a gene. In germline, CDR1 is MNHEY, CDR2 SMNVEV (reference sequence). The CDR3 totals 16 residues. CDR3 in amino acids: CASSSTGGTGNQPQHF. The CDR3 DNA follows: TGTGCCAGCAGCTCTACCGGAGGGACAGGGAATCAGCCCCAGCATTTT.

This chain uses TRBV29-1 with TRBJ2-7; 7 bases fit TRBD1. CDR1 and CDR2 from the germline V gene are SQVTM and ANQGSEA. CDR3 length: 12 amino acids. Trimming removed 3 bases from V and 3 bases from J; junction bases left unmatched: 2. The CDR3 DNA follows: TGCAGCGTTGAGGGGGACAGCTACGAGCAGTACTTC. Translated, it gives CSVEGDSYEQYF.